Described below is a single T cell receptor beta chain sequence and its context. This sample stems from a study of blood T cell repertoires in COVID-19. Study in general: The study drew acute and convalescent COVID-19 samples from the United States, Italy and Spain. In each case, the material was cDNA or gDNA derived from T cells, B-cell-depleted T cells, or PBMCs.

V lost 3 bases and J lost 8, with 13 bases in between. CDR3 length: 13 amino acids. Germline lookup yields CDR1 SGHAT and CDR2 FQNNGV. Under the authors' procedure: Nucleated cell number was recorded as an estimate derived from reference gene primer amplification. TCRdb's table, derived via immunoSEQ multiplex PCR, lists solely in-frame clones and lacks some. Clone size and V and J calls were adopted from that table, with D and trimming inferred from the DNA. This sample yields about 240,000 clones, of which about 81% are seen a single time; around 11% belongs to the top ten. Source material: peripheral blood. The rearrangement joins TRBV11-2 to TRBJ1-1, with D perhaps matching TRBD1 (6 bases). The sequence was collected from a woman aged 60-75 years with active or convalescent COVID-19. The CDR3 spells CASSLGAPPEAFF. The DNA of the CDR3 is TGTGCCAGCAGCTTGGGGGCTCCACCGGAAGCTTTCTTT.